This T cell receptor (beta chain) comes out of a study of T cell changes during pregnancy in multiple sclerosis. CDR1 is SGHTA and CDR2 is FQGNSA in the germline V gene. This CDR3 is built from 15 residues. Trimming took off 3 bases at V and 2 bases at J, with 12 bases between the two ends. Assay: immunoSEQ multiplex PCR; the TCRdb copy retains only in-frame clones and omits some. In the table there are tens of thousands of clones, 80% to 95% of which are singletons. The sequence was obtained from a female donor with multiple sclerosis, enrolled in a pregnancy study. The sample was peripheral blood, taken in the first trimester of pregnancy. The rearrangement uses TRBV7-2 and TRBJ2-3; D is undetermined. The CDR3 sequence: CASSFGPLLTDTQYF. CDR3 in DNA: TGTGCCAGCAGCTTCGGTCCCTTGCTCACAGATACGCAGTATTTT. Together with reference TRBV7-2 and TRBJ2-3, the CDR3 gives the full variable domain: GAGVSQSPSNKVTEKGKDVELRCDPISGHTALYWYRQSLGQGLEFLIYFQGNSAPDKSGLPSDRFSAERTGGSVSTLTIQRTQQEDSAVYLCASSFGPLLTDTQYFGPGTRLTVL.